The source of this T cell receptor beta chain is a study of control samples from healthy donors and cancer patients. Sequenced by immunoSEQ multiplex PCR; TCRdb stores in-frame clones only, minus some. The sample yields roughly 100,000 clones, about 89% seen once. CDR1 is SGDLS, CDR2 YYNGEE, per germline. CDR3 length equals 20 residues. The ends lost 3 bases at V and 0 bases at J; junction bases unmatched: 12. What was sequenced was PBMCs. The rearrangement links TRBV9 to TRBJ2-1; 13 bases fit TRBD2. This TCR was sampled from a man aged 55 to 69 with lung cancer. This chain's CDR3 is CASSAVLYGTSGTSYNEQFF. The DNA of the CDR3 is TGTGCCAGCAGCGCCGTTCTTTATGGGACTAGCGGGACCTCCTACAATGAGCAGTTCTTC.